The T cell receptor (beta chain) under discussion was sequenced for a study of blood T cell repertoires in COVID-19. At the level of the study: Sites across the United States, Italy and Spain contributed samples from acute and convalescent COVID-19. PBMCs, B-cell-depleted T cells, or T cells provided the cDNA or gDNA that made up the material.

The CDR3 is made up of 16 amino acids. CDR1 is MNHEY and CDR2 is SVGAGI in the germline V gene. V was shortened by 0 bases and J by 8 bases, with 19 bases between the two germline ends. Original analysis: Scientists estimated how many nucleated cells there were by amplifying reference gene primers. TCRdb's copy holds only in-frame clones and misses some; the assay was immunoSEQ multiplex PCR. V, J and clone size derive from that table, while D and trimming were established from the DNA sequence. This sample yields tens of thousands of clones, of which over 75% are seen a single time; 11% to 15% belongs to the top ten.

The rearrangement links TRBV6-5 to TRBJ1-2; D may be TRBD1 (5 bases). Sequenced: peripheral blood. This TCR came from a human donor in a cohort sampled during active COVID-19. CDR3 DNA: TGTGCCAGCAGTTACTCGAGTACAGGAAACAATTGGGGCTACACCTTC. Protein product: CASSYSSTGNNWGYTF.